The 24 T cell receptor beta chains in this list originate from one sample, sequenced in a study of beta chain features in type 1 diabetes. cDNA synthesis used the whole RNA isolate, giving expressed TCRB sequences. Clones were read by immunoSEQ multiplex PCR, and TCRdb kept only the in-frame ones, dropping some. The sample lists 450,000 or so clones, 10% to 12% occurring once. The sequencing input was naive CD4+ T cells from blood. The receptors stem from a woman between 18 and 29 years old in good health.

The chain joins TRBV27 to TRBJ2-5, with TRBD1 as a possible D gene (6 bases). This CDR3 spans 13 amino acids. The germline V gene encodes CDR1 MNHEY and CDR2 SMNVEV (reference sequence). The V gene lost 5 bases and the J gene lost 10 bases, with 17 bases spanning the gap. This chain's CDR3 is CASSPDDRIVQYF. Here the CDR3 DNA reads TGTGCCAGCAGTCCCGATGACAGGATCGTCCAGTACTTC.

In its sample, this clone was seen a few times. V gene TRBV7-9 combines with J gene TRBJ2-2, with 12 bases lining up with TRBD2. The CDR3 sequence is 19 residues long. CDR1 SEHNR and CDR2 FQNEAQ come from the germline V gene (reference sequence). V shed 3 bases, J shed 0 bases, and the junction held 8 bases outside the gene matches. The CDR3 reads CASSFRTSGKSSNTGELFF. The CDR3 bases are TGTGCCAGCAGCTTCCGGACTAGCGGGAAATCGTCGAACACCGGGGAGCTGTTTTTT.

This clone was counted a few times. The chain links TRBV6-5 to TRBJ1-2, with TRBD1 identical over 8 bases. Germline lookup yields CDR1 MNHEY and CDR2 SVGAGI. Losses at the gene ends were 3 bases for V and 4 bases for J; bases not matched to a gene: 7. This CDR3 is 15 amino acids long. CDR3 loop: CASSYRAGGVYGYTF. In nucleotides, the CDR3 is TGTGCCAGCAGTTATCGGGCAGGGGGCGTCTATGGCTACACCTTC.

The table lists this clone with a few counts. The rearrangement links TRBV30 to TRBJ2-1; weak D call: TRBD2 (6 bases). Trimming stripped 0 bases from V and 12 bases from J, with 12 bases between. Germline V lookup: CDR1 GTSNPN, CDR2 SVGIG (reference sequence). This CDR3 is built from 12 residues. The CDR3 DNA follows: TGTGCCTGGAGTGTTCGGGGGAATAGGCAGTTCTTC. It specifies CAWSVRGNRQFF.

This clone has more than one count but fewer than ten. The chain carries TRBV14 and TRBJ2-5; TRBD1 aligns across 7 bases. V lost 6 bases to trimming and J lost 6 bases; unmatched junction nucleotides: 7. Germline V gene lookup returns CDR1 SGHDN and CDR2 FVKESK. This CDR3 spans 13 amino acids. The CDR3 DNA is TGTGCCAGCAGTCGCAGGGGGTGGCAGACCCAGTACTTC. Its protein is CASSRRGWQTQYF. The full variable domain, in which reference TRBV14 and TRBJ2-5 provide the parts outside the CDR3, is EAGVTQFPSHSVIEKGQTVTLRCDPISGHDNLYWYRRVMGKEIKFLLHFVKESKQDESGMPNNRFLAERTGGTYSTLKVQPAELEDSGVYFCASSRRGWQTQYFGPGTRLLVL.

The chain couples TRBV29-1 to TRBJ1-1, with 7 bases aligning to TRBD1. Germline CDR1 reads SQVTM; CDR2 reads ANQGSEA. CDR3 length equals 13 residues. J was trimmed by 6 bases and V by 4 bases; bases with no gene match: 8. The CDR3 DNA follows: TGCAGCGTTGGGAATTTAAGGGGGCCTGAAGCTTTCTTT. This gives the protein CSVGNLRGPEAFF.

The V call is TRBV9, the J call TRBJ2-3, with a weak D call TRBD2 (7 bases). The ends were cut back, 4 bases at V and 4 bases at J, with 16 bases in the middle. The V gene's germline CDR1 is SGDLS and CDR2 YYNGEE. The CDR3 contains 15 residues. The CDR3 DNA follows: TGTGCCAGCAGCCTCCGAGGGGGGGCCTCAGATACGCAGTATTTT. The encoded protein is CASSLRGGASDTQYF.

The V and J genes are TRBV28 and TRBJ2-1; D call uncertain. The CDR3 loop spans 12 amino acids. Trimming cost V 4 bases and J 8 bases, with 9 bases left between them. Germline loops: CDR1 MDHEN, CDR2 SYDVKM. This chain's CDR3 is CASSSSGDEQFF. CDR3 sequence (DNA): TGTGCCAGCAGTTCCTCTGGCGATGAGCAGTTCTTC.

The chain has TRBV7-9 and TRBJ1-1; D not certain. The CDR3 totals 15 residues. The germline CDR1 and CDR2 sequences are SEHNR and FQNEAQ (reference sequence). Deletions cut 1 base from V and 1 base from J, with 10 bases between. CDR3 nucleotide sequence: TGTGCCAGCAGCTTAGAGGTTCGAAGGAACACTGAAGCTTTCTTT. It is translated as CASSLEVRRNTEAFF.

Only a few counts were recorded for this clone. The CDR3 coding sequence is TGTGCCAGTAGTAATGGACTAGCCGGCACAGATACGCAGTATTTT. Translation: CASSNGLAGTDTQYF. The rearrangement joins TRBV19 to TRBJ2-3, with 8 positions matching TRBD2. The V gene's germline CDR1 is LNHDA and CDR2 SQIVND (reference sequence). The CDR3 has 15 amino acids. Trimming removed 4 bases from V and 1 base from J; junction bases left unmatched: 4.

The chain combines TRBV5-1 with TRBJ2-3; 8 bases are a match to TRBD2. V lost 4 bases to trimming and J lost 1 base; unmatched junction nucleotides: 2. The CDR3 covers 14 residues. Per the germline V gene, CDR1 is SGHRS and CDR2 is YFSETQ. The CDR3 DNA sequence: TGCGCCAGCAGCCCGACTAGCGGCACAGATACGCAGTATTTT. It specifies CASSPTSGTDTQYF.

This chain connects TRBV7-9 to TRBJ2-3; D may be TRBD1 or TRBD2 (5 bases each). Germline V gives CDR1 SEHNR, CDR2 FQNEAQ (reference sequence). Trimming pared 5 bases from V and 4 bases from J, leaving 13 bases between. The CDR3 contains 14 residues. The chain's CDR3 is CASSQRGVPDTQYF. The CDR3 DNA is TGTGCCAGCAGCCAAAGAGGGGTTCCAGATACGCAGTATTTT.

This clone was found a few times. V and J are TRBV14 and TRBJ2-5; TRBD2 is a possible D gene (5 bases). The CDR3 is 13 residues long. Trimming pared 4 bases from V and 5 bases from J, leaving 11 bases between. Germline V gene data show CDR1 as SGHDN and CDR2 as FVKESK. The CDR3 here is CASSRRSGETQYF. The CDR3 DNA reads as TGTGCCAGCAGCCGCCGGTCGGGGGAGACCCAGTACTTC.

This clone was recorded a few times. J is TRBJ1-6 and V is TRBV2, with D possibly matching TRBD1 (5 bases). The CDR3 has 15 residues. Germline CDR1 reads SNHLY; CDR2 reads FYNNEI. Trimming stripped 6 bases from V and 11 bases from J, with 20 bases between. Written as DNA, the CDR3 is TGTGCCAGCAGCGATTCGAGGGCCCCGGGGGCACCCCTCCACTTT. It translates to CASSDSRAPGAPLHF.

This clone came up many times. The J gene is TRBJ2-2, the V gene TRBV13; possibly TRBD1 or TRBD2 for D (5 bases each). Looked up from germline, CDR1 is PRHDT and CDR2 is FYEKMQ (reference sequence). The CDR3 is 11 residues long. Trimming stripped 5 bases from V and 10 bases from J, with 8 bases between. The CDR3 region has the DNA TGTGCCAGCAGCCACGGGGCGGAGCTGTTTTTT. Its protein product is CASSHGAELFF.

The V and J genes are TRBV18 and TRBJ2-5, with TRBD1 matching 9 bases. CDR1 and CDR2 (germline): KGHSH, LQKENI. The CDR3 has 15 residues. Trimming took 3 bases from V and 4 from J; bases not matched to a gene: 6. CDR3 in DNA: TGTGCCAGCTCACCTAACAGGGGGCGCACAGAGACCCAGTACTTC. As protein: CASSPNRGRTETQYF.

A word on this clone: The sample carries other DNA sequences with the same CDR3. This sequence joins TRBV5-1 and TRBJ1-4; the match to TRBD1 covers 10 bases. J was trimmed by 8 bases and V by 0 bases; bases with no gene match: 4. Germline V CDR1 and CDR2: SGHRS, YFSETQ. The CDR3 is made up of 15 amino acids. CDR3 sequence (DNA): TGCGCCAGCAGCTTGGCCGGGACAGGGGAGGAAAAACTGTTTTTT. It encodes CASSLAGTGEEKLFF. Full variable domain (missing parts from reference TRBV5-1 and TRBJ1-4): KAGVTQTPRYLIKTRGQQVTLSCSPISGHRSVSWYQQTPGQGLQFLFEYFSETQRNKGNFPGRFSGRQFSNSRSEMNVSTLELGDSALYLCASSLAGTGEEKLFFGSGTQLSVL.

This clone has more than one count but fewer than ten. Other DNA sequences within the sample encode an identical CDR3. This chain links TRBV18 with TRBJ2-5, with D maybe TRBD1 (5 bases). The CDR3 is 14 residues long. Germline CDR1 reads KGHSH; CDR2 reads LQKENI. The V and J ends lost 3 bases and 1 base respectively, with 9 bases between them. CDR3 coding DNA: TGTGCCAGCTCACCCCTCGACAGCCAAGAGACCCAGTACTTC. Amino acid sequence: CASSPLDSQETQYF.

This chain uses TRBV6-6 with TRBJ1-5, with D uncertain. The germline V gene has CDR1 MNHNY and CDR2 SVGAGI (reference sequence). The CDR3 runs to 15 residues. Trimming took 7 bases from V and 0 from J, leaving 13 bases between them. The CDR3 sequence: CASTLGSYSNQPQHF. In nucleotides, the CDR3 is TGTGCCAGCACCCTAGGGTCCTATAGCAATCAGCCCCAGCATTTT.

The CDR3 coding sequence is TGTGCCAGCAGCCCGGACAGGGAACATGGCTACACCTTC. Translation: CASSPDREHGYTF. The chain couples TRBV5-4 to TRBJ1-2, with TRBD1 matching 8 bases. The CDR3 extends over 13 amino acids. With 4 bases clipped from V and 6 bases from J, the junction kept 5 bases outside the gene matches. CDR1 is SGHNT and CDR2 is YYREEE in the germline V gene (reference sequence).

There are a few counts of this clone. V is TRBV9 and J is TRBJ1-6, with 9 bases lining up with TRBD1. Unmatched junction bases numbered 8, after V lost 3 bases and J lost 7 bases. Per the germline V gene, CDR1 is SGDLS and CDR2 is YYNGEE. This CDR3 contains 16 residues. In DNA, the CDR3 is TGTGCCAGCAGCGCAACCGGACAGGGGAGGAATTCACCCCTCCACTTT. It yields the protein CASSATGQGRNSPLHF.

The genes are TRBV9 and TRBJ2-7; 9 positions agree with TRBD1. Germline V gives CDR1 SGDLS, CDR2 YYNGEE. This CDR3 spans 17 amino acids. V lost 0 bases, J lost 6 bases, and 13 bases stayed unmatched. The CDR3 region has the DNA TGTGCCAGCAGCGTAGCCGGGACAGGGAGCCCGATGGTCGAGCAGTACTTC. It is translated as CASSVAGTGSPMVEQYF.

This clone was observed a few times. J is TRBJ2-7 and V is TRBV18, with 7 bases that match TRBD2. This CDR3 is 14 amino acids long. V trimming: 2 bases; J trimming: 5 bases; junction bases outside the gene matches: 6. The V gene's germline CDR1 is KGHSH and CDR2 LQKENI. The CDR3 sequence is CASSPSGARDEQYV. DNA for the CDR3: TGTGCCAGCTCACCAAGCGGGGCTCGCGACGAGCAGTACGTC.

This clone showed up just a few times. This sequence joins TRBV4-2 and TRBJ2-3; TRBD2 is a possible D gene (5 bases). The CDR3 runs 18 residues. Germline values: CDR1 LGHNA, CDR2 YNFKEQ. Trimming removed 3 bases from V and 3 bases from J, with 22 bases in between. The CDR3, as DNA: TGTGCCAGCAGCCATAATCCTGCGGGCCGGATTAGGACAGATACGCAGTATTTT. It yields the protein CASSHNPAGRIRTDTQYF.